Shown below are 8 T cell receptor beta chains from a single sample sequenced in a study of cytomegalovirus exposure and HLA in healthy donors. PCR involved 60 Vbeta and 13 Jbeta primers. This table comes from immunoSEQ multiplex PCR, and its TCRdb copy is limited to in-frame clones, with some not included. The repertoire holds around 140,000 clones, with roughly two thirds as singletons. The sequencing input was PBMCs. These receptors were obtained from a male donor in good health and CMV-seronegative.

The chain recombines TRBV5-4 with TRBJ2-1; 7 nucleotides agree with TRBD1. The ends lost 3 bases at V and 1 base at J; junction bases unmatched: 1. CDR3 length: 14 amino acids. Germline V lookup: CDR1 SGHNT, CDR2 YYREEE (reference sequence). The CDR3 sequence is CASSWGQSYNEQFF. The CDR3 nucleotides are TGTGCCAGCAGCTGGGGACAGTCCTACAATGAGCAGTTCTTC.

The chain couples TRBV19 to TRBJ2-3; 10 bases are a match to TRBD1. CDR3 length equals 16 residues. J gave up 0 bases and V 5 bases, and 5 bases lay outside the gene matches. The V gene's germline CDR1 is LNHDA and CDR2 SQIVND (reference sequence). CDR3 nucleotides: TGTGCCAGTAGTTCGACAGGGGGCTCTAGCACAGATACGCAGTATTTT. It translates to CASSSTGGSSTDTQYF.

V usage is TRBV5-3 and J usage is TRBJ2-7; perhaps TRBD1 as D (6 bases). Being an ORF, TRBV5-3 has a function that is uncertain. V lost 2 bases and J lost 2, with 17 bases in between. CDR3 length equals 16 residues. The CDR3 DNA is TGTGCCAGAAGCTTAGGACAGTCCTACGTCCCCTACGAGCAGTACTTC. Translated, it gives CARSLGQSYVPYEQYF.

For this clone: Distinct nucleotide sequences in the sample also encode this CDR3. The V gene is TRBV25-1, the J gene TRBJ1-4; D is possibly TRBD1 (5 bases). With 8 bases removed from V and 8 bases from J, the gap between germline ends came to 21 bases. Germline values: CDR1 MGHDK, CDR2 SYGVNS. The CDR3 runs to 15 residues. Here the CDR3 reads CASLSLGEEGEKLFF. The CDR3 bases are TGTGCCAGCCTTTCCCTAGGGGAGGAGGGAGAAAAACTGTTTTTT. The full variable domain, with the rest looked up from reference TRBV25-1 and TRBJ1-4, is EADIYQTPRYLVIGTGKKITLECSQTMGHDKMYWYQQDPGMELHLIHYSYGVNSTEKGDLSSESTVSRIRTEHFPLTLESARPSHTSQYLCASLSLGEEGEKLFFGSGTQLSVL.

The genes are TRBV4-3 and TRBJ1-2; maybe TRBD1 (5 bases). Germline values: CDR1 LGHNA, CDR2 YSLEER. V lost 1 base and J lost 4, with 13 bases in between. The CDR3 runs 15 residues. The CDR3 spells CASSQAWGVGYGYTF. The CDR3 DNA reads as TGCGCCAGCAGCCAAGCGTGGGGGGTTGGCTATGGCTACACCTTC.

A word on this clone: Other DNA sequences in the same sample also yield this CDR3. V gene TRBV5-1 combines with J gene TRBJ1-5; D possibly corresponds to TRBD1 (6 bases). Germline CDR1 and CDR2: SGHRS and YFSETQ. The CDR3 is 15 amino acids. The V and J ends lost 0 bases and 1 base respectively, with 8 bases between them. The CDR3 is CASSLDGQSNQPQHF. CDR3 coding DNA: TGCGCCAGCAGCTTGGATGGACAGAGCAATCAGCCCCAGCATTTT.

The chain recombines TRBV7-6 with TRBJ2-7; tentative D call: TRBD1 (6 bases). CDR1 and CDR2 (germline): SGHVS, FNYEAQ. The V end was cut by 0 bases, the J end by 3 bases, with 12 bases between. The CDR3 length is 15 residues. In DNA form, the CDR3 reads TGTGCCAGCAGCTTAGCTCCTCAGGGGATCTACGAGCAGTACTTC. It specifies CASSLAPQGIYEQYF.

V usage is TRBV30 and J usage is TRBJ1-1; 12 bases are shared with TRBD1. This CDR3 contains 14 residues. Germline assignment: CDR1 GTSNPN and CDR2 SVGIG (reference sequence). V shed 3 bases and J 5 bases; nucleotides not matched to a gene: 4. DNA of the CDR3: TGTGCCTGGAGCTGGGGACAGGGGGCTACTGAAGCTTTCTTT. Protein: CAWSWGQGATEAFF.